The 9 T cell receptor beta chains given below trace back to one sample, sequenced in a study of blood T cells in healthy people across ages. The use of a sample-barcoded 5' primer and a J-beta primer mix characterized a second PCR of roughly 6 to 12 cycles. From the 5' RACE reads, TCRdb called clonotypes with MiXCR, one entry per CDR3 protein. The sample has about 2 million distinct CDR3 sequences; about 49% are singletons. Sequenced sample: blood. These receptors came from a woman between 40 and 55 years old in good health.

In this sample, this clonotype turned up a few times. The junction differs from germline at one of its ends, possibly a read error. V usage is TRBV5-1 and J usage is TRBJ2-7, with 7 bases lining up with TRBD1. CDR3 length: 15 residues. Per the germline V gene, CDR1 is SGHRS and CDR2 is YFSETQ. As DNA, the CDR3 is TGTGCCAGCAGGCCGACAGGGAGAGGGTCCTACGAGCAGTACTTC. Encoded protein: CASRPTGRGSYEQYF.

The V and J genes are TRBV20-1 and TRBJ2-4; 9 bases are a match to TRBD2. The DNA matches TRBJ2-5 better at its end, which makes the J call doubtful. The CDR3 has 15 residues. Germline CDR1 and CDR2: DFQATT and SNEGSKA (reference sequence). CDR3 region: CSASSGTSPQETQYF. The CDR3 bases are TGCAGTGCTAGCTCCGGGACTAGCCCACAAGAGACCCAGTACTTC.

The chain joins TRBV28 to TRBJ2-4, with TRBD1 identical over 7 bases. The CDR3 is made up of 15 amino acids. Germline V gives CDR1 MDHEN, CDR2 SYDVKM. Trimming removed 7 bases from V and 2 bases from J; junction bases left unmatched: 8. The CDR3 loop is CASIDTGQPKNIQYF. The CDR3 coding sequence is TGTGCCAGCATCGATACGGGACAGCCCAAAAACATTCAGTACTTC. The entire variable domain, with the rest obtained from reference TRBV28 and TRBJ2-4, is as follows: DVKVTQSSRYLVKRTGEKVFLECVQDMDHENMFWYRQDPGLGLRLIYFSYDVKMKEKGDIPEGYSVSREKKERFSLILESASTNQTSMYLCASIDTGQPKNIQYFGAGTRLSVL.

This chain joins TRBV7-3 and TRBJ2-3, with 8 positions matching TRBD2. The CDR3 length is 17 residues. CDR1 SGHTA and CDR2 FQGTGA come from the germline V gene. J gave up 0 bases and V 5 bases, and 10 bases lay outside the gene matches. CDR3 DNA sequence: TGTGCCAGCAGCCACCCACTAGCGGAGAATAGCACAGATACGCAGTATTTT. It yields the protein CASSHPLAENSTDTQYF.

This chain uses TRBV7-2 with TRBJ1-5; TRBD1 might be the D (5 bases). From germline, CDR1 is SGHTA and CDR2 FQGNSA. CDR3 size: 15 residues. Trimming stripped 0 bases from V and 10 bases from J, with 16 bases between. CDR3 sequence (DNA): TGTGCCAGCAGCTTAGCCTTGGCAGGGCAGGGACCCCAGCATTTT. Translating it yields CASSLALAGQGPQHF.

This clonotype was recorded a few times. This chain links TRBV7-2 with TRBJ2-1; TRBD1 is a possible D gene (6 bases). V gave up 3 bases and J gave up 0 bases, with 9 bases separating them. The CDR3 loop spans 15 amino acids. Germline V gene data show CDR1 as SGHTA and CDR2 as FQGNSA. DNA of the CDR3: TGTGCCAGCAGCTTCGGGGACACCTCCTACAATGAGCAGTTCTTC. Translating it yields CASSFGDTSYNEQFF.

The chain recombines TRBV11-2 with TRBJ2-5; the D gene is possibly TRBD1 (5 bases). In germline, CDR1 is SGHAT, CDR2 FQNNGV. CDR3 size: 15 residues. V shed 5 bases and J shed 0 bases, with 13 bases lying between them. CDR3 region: CASSKTAIYQETQYF. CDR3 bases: TGTGCCAGCAGCAAGACAGCTATTTACCAAGAGACCCAGTACTTC.

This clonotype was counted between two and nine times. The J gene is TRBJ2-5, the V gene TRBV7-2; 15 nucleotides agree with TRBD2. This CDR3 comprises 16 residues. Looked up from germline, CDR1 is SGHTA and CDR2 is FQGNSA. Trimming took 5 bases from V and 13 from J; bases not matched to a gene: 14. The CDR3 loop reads CASSPDRGLAGGPVYF. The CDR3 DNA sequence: TGTGCCAGCAGCCCCGATCGAGGACTAGCGGGGGGGCCGGTGTACTTC.

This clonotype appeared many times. The chain's CDR3 is CASSLTGGAYEQYF. CDR3 coding DNA: TGTGCCAGCAGCTTAACAGGGGGCGCCTACGAGCAGTACTTC. The gene calls are TRBV7-9 and TRBJ2-7, with 9 bases lining up with TRBD1. There are 14 residues in the CDR3. Unmatched junction bases numbered 1, after V lost 2 bases and J lost 2 bases. Germline V gives CDR1 SEHNR, CDR2 FQNEAQ (reference sequence).